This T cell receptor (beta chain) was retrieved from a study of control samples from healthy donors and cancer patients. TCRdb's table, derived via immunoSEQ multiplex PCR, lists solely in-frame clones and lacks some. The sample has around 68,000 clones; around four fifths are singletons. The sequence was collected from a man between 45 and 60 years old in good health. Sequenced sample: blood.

This CDR3 reads CASSLTPGQGTDTQYF. The CDR3 DNA follows: TGTGCCAGCAGCCTCACACCGGGACAGGGTACAGATACGCAGTATTTT. V and J are TRBV7-2 and TRBJ2-3, with 9 bases that match TRBD1. CDR3 length: 16 amino acids. CDR1 and CDR2 (germline): SGHTA, FQGNSA. V lost 5 bases, J lost 3 bases, and 9 bases stayed unmatched. Full variable domain (missing parts from reference TRBV7-2 and TRBJ2-3): GAGVSQSPSNKVTEKGKDVELRCDPISGHTALYWYRQSLGQGLEFLIYFQGNSAPDKSGLPSDRFSAERTGGSVSTLTIQRTQQEDSAVYLCASSLTPGQGTDTQYFGPGTRLTVL.